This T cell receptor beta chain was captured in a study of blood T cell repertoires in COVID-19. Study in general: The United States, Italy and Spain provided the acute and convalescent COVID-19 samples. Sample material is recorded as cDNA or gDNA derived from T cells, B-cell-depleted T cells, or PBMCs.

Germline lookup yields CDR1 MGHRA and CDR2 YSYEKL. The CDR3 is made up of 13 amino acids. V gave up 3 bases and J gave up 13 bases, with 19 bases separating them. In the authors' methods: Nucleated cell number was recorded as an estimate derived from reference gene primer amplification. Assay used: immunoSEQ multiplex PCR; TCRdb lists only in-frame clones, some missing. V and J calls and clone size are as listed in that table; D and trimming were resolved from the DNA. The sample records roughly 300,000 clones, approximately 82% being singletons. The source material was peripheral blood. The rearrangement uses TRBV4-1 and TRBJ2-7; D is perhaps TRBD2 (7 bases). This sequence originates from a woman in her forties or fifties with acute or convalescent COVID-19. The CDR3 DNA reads TGCGCCAGCAGCCAGCTCGCGGGGGACAACCCATACTTC. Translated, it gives CASSQLAGDNPYF.